The entry below gives a single TCR beta chain sequence along with its context. This entry is derived from a study of blood T cell repertoires in COVID-19. With V trimmed by 2 bases and J by 6 bases, 2 bases remained unmatched. The CDR3 has 14 residues. Germline assignment: CDR1 ENHRY and CDR2 SYGVKD. The method was immunoSEQ multiplex PCR; TCRdb's version includes in-frame clones alone and lacks a portion of them. The data hold around 140,000 clones, with around 73% observed a single time. This sequence was found in a woman aged 45-59 years who had recovered from COVID-19. The sample consisted of PBMCs or T cells enriched from blood (not recorded which). V gene TRBV10-3 combines with J gene TRBJ1-4, with 8 bases fitting TRBD1. The CDR3 spells CAISEGQGDEKLFF. For the CDR3, the DNA is TGTGCCATCAGTGAGGGACAGGGAGATGAAAAACTGTTTTTT.